The clone carrying this T cell receptor (beta chain) showed up just a few times. Its antigen is not identified. TCRdb reanalysed the 5' RACE reads using MiXCR and keeps one entry per CDR3 protein. This table holds 200,000 to 250,000 distinct CDR3 sequences, around 9.1% found once. The germline V gene encodes CDR1 MNHEY and CDR2 SVGAGI. V was shortened by 5 bases and J by 4 bases, with 11 bases between the two germline ends. The CDR3 covers 14 residues. This specimen belongs to a study of T-cell memory formation after mild COVID-19. Study-wide points: Cross-reactive memory appears to have joined, as suggested by some responding clones showing up in pre-infection memory.

V gene TRBV6-5 combines with J gene TRBJ1-4; the D gene is possibly TRBD1 (5 bases). The sequencing sample was made of PBMCs or a T cell subset sorted from them (not recorded which). The sequence came from a man aged 18 to 30 who had mild COVID-19 (a few samples of this study predate the infection). Cell type and time point are not known. The CDR3 DNA is TGTGCCAGCAGTCGGACACCATTTAATGAAAAACTGTTTTTT. Translation gives CASSRTPFNEKLFF.